This T cell receptor beta chain derives from a study of control samples from healthy donors and cancer patients. Data came from immunoSEQ multiplex PCR; TCRdb stores just in-frame clones and leaves some out. The sample records some 150,000 clones, about 94% being singletons. There are 15 residues in the CDR3. V lost 2 bases, J lost 5 bases, and 14 bases lay in between. Looked up from germline, CDR1 is MNHEY and CDR2 is SVGAGI. The chain has TRBV6-5 and TRBJ2-3, with a possible D match to TRBD2 (5 bases). What was sequenced was blood. This receptor was identified in a woman between 55 and 75 years old in good health. The CDR3 region has the DNA TGTGCCAGCAGTTACGGTCCGGGGTTAGGAGATACGCAGTATTTT. This translates into CASSYGPGLGDTQYF.